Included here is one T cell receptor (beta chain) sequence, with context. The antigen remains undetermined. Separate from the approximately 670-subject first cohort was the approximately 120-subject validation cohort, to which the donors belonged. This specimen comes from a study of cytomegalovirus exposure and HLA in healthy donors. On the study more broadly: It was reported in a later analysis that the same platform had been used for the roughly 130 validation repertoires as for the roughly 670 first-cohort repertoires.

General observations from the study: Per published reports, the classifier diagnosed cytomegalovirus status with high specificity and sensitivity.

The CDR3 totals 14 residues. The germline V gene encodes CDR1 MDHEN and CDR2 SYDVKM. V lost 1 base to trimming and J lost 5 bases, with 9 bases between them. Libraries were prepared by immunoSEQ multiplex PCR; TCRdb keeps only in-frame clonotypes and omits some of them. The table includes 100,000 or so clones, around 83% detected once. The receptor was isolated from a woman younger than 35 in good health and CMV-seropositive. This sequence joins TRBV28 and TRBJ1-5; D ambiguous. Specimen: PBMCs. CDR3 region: CASSLYGEDQPQHF. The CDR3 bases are TGTGCCAGCAGTTTATACGGGGAGGATCAGCCCCAGCATTTT.